This T cell receptor (beta chain) originates from a study of blood T cell repertoires in COVID-19. CDR3 length: 12 residues. V lost 10 bases to trimming and J lost 2 bases, with 9 bases between them. Germline CDR1 reads MGHDK; CDR2 reads SYGVNS. TCRdb's copy holds only in-frame clones and misses some; the assay was immunoSEQ multiplex PCR. Here the sample spans almost 200,000 clones, roughly 77% being singletons. This clone has only a few counts. The rearrangement links TRBV25-1 to TRBJ1-5, with TRBD1 as a possible D gene (5 bases). Sequenced input: peripheral blood. The sequence came from a middle-aged woman with COVID-19, enrolled during active disease. CDR3: CATSGGNQPQHF. As DNA, the CDR3 is TGTGCCACATCGGGGGGCAATCAGCCCCAGCATTTT.